The 22 T cell receptor beta chains given below trace back to one sample, sequenced in a study of CD8 T cells in Susac syndrome (dated by TCRdb to the late 2010s). Libraries were constructed by the immunoSEQ multiplex PCR assay. RNA was extracted using the RNeasy kit, and roughly 0.45 to 1 microgram was reverse transcribed with random hexamers. In TCRdb, the public reads were trimmed at Q25 with fastp and aligned with MiXCR, with productive beta chains retained. Duplicate CDR3 protein sequences are folded into a single record with the most common DNA and genes. For this sample the table gives about 120,000 distinct CDR3 sequences, of which approximately 94% were detected only once. The top ten constitute 0.095% to 0.1% of the sample. The sample comprised CD4+ T cells from PBMCs. These receptors all stem from a human donor in good health.

The rearrangement joins TRBV2 to TRBJ1-1, with 8 bases fitting TRBD1. Per germline, CDR1 SNHLY and CDR2 FYNNEI. The length of the CDR3 is 12 residues. V shed 10 bases and J 1 base; nucleotides not matched to a gene: 2. CDR3 protein: CATGQGNTEAFF. The DNA of the CDR3 is TGTGCCACCGGACAGGGGAACACTGAAGCTTTCTTT. Combining the CDR3 with reference TRBV2 and TRBJ1-1 gives the whole variable domain EPEVTQTPSHQVTQMGQEVILRCVPISNHLYFYWYRQILGQKVEFLVSFYNNEISEKSEIFDDQFSVERPDGSNFTLKIRSTKLEDSAMYFCATGQGNTEAFFGQGTRLTVV.

The chain links TRBV25-1 to TRBJ1-1; D gene ambiguous. The V end lost 5 bases, the J end lost 7 bases, and 14 bases lay between the germline ends. Germline V gene lookup returns CDR1 MGHDK and CDR2 SYGVNS. The CDR3 spans 13 residues. The CDR3 here is CASSPLASNEAFF. DNA for the CDR3: TGTGCCAGCAGTCCACTTGCCTCGAATGAAGCTTTCTTT.

The chain couples TRBV12-5 to TRBJ2-5; 7 positions match TRBD2. V shed 2 bases and J 2 bases; nucleotides not matched to a gene: 5. Germline values: CDR1 LGHNT, CDR2 FRNRAP. This CDR3 contains 15 residues. DNA for the CDR3: TGTGCTAGTGGTTTGTTTTCACTAGCGCAAGAGACCCAGTACTTC. Translating it yields CASGLFSLAQETQYF.

V and J are TRBV5-1 and TRBJ2-2; D remains unclear. V dropped 1 base and J dropped 4 bases, with 14 bases sitting between them. The CDR3 has 16 residues. CDR1 and CDR2 (germline): SGHRS, YFSETQ. The CDR3 is CASSLFSGEVTGELFF. The DNA of the CDR3 is TGCGCCAGCAGCTTGTTTTCTGGGGAAGTCACCGGGGAGCTGTTTTTT.

The V call is TRBV4-1, the J call TRBJ2-1; D call uncertain. Trimming took off 2 bases at V and 10 bases at J, with 6 bases between the two ends. CDR3 size: 11 residues. Germline-derived CDR1 and CDR2 are MGHRA and YSYEKL. CDR3 region: CASSQHPEQFF. CDR3 coding DNA: TGCGCCAGCAGCCAACACCCCGAGCAGTTCTTC.

The V gene is TRBV27, the J gene TRBJ2-7, with TRBD2 matching over 7 bases. CDR3 length equals 15 residues. V lost 2 bases to trimming and J lost 0 bases; unmatched junction nucleotides: 4. The V gene's germline CDR1 is MNHEY and CDR2 SMNVEV (reference sequence). The CDR3 sequence is CASSLGAGSSYEQYF. The DNA for the CDR3 is TGTGCCAGCAGTTTAGGAGCGGGAAGCTCCTACGAGCAGTACTTC.

V usage is TRBV25-1 and J usage is TRBJ2-5; 9 bases are a match to TRBD2. CDR1 MGHDK and CDR2 SYGVNS come from the germline V gene. V gave up 8 bases and J gave up 6 bases; unmatched junction bases: 7. This CDR3 region has 13 residues. CDR3 bases: TGTGCCAGCGGGAATAGCGGGAGAAAGACCCAGTACTTC. Protein sequence: CASGNSGRKTQYF.

CDR3 nucleotides: TGCGCCAGCAGCTTGAAGGGATTCGACGAGCAGTACTTC. Translated, it gives CASSLKGFDEQYF. The chain is built from TRBV5-1 and TRBJ2-7; the D is unclear. V was pared by 1 base and J by 5 bases, with 10 bases between. Germline values: CDR1 SGHRS, CDR2 YFSETQ. The CDR3 totals 13 residues.

The V gene is TRBV19, the J gene TRBJ2-3; TRBD2 aligns across 11 bases. The CDR3 length is 15 residues. CDR1 is LNHDA, CDR2 SQIVND, per germline (reference sequence). With V trimmed by 7 bases and J by 3 bases, 6 bases remained unmatched. CDR3 loop: CASIAGTSGTDTQYF. The DNA for the CDR3 is TGTGCCAGTATCGCCGGGACTAGCGGAACAGATACGCAGTATTTT.

The V and J genes are TRBV29-1 and TRBJ1-1; TRBD1 aligns across 9 bases. The CDR3 consists of 12 residues. Germline V gene sequence: CDR1 SQVTM, CDR2 ANQGSEA. V lost 7 bases, J lost 3 bases, and 3 bases stayed unmatched. The CDR3 bases are TGCAGCGCCGACAGGGGGGACACTGAAGCTTTCTTT. This sequence encodes CSADRGDTEAFF.

V gene TRBV30 combines with J gene TRBJ1-2; D ambiguous. This CDR3 spans 15 amino acids. V lost 0 bases and J lost 5, with 16 bases in between. Germline loops: CDR1 GTSNPN, CDR2 SVGIG (reference sequence). The CDR3 DNA is TGTGCCTGGAGTGTAACTGGGAAGGGAGCTTATGGCTACACCTTC. Translation: CAWSVTGKGAYGYTF.

The CDR3 DNA follows: TGTGCCAGCAGCCAGAAGTCCGATGAGCAGTTCTTC. It specifies CASSQKSDEQFF. The V gene is TRBV9, the J gene TRBJ2-1, with D unclear. This CDR3 region has 12 residues. V was cut by 4 bases and J by 8 bases, with 10 bases left in between. CDR1 is SGDLS and CDR2 is YYNGEE in the germline V gene.

CDR3 in amino acids: CASSFSEGAAEAFF. As DNA, the CDR3 is TGTGCCAGCTCCTTCAGTGAGGGGGCGGCTGAAGCTTTCTTT. The rearrangement uses TRBV18 and TRBJ1-1, with 7 positions matching TRBD1. After removal of 6 bases from V and 6 bases from J, the junction contained 10 bases not matched to a gene. Germline CDR1 KGHSH, CDR2 LQKENI. The CDR3 contains 14 residues.

Concerning this clonotype: One end of the junction varies from germline; a read error may be responsible. This chain connects TRBV7-7 to TRBJ2-5; 12 bases align to TRBD2. The CDR3 is 17 amino acids. CDR1 is SSHAT and CDR2 is FNYEAQ in the germline V gene (reference sequence). CDR3 sequence reads: CASSLGLAGGPQETQYF. The CDR3 region has the DNA TGTGCTAGCAGCTTGGGGCTAGCGGGAGGGCCACAAGAGACCCAGTACTTC.

This clonotype was found once. V is TRBV7-2 and J is TRBJ1-6, with 7 bases matching TRBD1. This CDR3 contains 14 residues. V lost 5 bases, J lost 6 bases, and 4 bases stayed unmatched. Germline V gene sequence: CDR1 SGHTA, CDR2 FQGNSA. CDR3 DNA sequence: TGTGCCAGCAGCCCCGGGACAGTTAATTCACCCCTCCACTTT. Its translation: CASSPGTVNSPLHF.

The chain uses TRBV7-2 and TRBJ1-5; TRBD1 is a possible D gene (5 bases). The CDR3 has 15 residues. Germline V lookup: CDR1 SGHTA, CDR2 FQGNSA. Deletions cut 2 bases from V and 2 bases from J, with 10 bases between. CDR3 sequence reads: CASSLKGRGNQPQHF. Here the CDR3 DNA reads TGTGCCAGCAGCTTAAAGGGGCGGGGCAATCAGCCCCAGCATTTT.

The chain joins TRBV20-1 to TRBJ1-5; D is unresolved. Germline lookup yields CDR1 DFQATT and CDR2 SNEGSKA (reference sequence). V shed 3 bases and J shed 4 bases, with 28 bases lying between them. This CDR3 region has 19 residues. The CDR3 here is CSARDYREGPRGGNQPQHF. DNA of the CDR3: TGCAGTGCTAGGGATTACCGTGAGGGCCCCCGGGGAGGAAATCAGCCCCAGCATTTT.

The CDR3 here is CASSSPTGLETQYF. CDR3 nucleotide sequence: TGTGCCAGCAGTTCGCCGACAGGGTTAGAGACCCAGTACTTC. The genes are TRBV28 and TRBJ2-5, with 7 nucleotides matching TRBD1. The V gene end was trimmed by 4 bases and the J gene end by 4 bases; junction bases not matched to a gene: 6. The CDR3 covers 14 residues. Looked up from germline, CDR1 is MDHEN and CDR2 is SYDVKM. Complete variable domain (other parts from reference TRBV28 and TRBJ2-5): DVKVTQSSRYLVKRTGEKVFLECVQDMDHENMFWYRQDPGLGLRLIYFSYDVKMKEKGDIPEGYSVSREKKERFSLILESASTNQTSMYLCASSSPTGLETQYFGPGTRLLVL.

In this sample, this clonotype turned up a few times. This chain connects TRBV6-1 to TRBJ2-4; D might be TRBD2 (5 bases). The CDR3 loop spans 13 amino acids. Germline loops: CDR1 MNHNS, CDR2 SASEGT. Trimming removed 7 bases from V and 8 bases from J, with 15 bases in between. The CDR3 loop is CASTDRDRHIQYF. The CDR3, as DNA: TGTGCCAGCACTGACCGGGATCGACACATTCAGTACTTC.

The rearrangement joins TRBV20-1 to TRBJ2-7, with D perhaps matching TRBD1 (8 bases). Germline lookup yields CDR1 DFQATT and CDR2 SNEGSKA (reference sequence). CDR3 length equals 15 residues. Trimming pared 5 bases from V and 0 bases from J, leaving 17 bases between. The CDR3 sequence is CSAPGGQVSSYEQYF. CDR3 nucleotide sequence: TGCAGTGCTCCGGGGGGACAGGTGAGCTCCTACGAGCAGTACTTC.

This chain uses TRBV7-3 with TRBJ2-3; TRBD2 matches 10 bases. CDR3 length equals 18 residues. CDR1 is SGHTA and CDR2 is FQGTGA in the germline V gene. After removal of 1 base from V and 3 bases from J, the junction contained 10 bases not matched to a gene. CDR3 nucleotide sequence: TGTGCCAGCAGCTTAAATGGGGCTAGCGGGAGTCTGACAGATACGCAGTATTTT. Residues: CASSLNGASGSLTDTQYF.

The rearrangement joins TRBV6-2 or TRBV6-3 to TRBJ1-4; no clear D gene. The V gene lost 3 bases and the J gene lost 7 bases, with 12 bases spanning the gap. The CDR3 covers 14 residues. Per the germline V gene, CDR1 is MNHEY and CDR2 is SVGEGT. The CDR3 here is CASSYSDASEKLFF. The DNA for the CDR3 is TGTGCCAGCAGTTATTCCGACGCTAGTGAAAAACTGTTTTTT.